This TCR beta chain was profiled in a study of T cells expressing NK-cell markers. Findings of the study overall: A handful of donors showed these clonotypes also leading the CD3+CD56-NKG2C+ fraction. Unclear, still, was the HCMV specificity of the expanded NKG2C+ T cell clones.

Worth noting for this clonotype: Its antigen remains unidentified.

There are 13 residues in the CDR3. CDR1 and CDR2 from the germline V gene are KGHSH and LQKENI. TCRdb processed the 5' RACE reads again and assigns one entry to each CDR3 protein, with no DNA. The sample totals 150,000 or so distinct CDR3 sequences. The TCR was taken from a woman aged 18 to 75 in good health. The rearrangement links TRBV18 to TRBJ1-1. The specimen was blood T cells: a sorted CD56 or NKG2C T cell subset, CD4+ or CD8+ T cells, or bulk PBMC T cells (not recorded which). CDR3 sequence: CASSTGSDTEAFF.